This TCR beta chain was captured by sequencing in a study of shared clonotypes between healthy human individuals. Concerning this clone itself: Its target is not known.

Libraries were prepared by immunoSEQ multiplex PCR; TCRdb keeps only in-frame clonotypes and omits some of them. Here the sample spans roughly 2 million clones, almost 96% being singletons. Notes on the study in general: The expectation was that sequencing depth would affect clonotype sharing among donors.

The germline CDR1 and CDR2 sequences are MNHNS and SASEGT. This CDR3 has 13 residues. The V gene lost 10 bases and the J gene lost 2 bases, with 15 bases spanning the gap. The V and J genes are TRBV6-1 and TRBJ2-7; no clear D gene. Sequencing was performed on naive CD4+ T cells sorted from blood. Indicated subset: CD45RA+ positively selected. This receptor was obtained from a man between 18 and 29 years old in good health. CDR3 residues: CATPGLNTYEQYF. CDR3 DNA sequence: TGTGCCACCCCCGGCCTAAATACCTACGAGCAGTACTTC.